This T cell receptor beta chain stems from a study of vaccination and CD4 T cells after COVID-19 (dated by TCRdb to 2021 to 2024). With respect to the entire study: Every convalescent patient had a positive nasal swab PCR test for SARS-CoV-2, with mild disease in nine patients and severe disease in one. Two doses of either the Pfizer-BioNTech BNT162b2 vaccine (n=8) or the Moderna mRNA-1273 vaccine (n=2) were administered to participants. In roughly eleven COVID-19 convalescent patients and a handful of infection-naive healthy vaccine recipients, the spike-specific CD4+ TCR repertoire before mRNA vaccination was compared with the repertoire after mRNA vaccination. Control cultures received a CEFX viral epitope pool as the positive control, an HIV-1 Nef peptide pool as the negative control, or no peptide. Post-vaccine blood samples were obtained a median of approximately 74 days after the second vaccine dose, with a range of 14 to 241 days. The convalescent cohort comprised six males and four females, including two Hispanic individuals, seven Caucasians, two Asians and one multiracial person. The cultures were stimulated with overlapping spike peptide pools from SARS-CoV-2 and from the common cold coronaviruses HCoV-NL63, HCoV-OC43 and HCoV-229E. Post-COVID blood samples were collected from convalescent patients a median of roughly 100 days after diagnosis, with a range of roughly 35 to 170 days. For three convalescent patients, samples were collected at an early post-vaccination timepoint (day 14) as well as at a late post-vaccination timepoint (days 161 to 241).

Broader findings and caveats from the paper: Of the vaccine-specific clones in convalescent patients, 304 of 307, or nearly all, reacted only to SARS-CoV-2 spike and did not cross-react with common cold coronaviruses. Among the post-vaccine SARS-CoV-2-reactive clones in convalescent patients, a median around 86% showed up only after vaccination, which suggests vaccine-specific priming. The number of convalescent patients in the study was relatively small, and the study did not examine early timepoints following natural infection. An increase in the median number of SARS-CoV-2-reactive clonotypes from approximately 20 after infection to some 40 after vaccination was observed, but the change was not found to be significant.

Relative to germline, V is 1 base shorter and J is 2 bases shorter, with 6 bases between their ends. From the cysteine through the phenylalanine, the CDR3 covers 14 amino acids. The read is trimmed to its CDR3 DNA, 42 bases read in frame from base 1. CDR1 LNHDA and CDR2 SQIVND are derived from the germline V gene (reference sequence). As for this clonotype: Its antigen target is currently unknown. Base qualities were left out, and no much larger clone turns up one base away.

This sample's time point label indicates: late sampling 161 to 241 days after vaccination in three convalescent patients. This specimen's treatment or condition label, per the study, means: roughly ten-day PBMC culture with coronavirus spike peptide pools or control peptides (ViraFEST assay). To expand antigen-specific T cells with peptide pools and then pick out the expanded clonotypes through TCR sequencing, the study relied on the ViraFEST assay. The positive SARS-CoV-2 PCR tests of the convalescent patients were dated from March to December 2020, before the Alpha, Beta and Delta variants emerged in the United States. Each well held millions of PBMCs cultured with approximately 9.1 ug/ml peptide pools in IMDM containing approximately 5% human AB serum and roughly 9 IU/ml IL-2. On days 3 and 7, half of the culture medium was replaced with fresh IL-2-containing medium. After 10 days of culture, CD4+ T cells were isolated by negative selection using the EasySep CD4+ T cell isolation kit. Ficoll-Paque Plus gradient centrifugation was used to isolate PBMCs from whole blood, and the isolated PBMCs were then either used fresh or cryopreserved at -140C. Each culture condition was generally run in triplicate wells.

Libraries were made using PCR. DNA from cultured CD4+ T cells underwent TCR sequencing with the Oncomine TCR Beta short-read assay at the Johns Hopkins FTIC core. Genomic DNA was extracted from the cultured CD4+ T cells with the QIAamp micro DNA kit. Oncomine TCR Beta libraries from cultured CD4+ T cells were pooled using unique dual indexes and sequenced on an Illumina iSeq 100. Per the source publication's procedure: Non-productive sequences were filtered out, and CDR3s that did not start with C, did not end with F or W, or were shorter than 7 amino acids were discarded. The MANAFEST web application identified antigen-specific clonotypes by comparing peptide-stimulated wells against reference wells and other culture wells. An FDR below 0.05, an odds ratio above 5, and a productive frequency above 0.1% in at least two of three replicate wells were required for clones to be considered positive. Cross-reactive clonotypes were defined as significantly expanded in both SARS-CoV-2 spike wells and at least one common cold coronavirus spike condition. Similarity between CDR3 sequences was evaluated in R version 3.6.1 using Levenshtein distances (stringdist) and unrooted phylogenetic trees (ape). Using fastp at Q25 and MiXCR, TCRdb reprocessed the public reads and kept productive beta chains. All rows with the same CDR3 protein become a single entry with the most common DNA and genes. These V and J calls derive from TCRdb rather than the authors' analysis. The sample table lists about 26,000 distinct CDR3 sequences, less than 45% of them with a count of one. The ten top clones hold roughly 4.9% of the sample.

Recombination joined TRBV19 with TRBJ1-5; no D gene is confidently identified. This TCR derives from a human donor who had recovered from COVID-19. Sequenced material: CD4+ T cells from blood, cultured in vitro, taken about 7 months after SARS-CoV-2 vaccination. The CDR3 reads CASSIGVGNQPQHF. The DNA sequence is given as TGTGCCAGTAGTATAGGAGTAGGCAATCAGCCCCAGCATTTT.